This TCR beta chain appears in the sequencing data of a study of OX40 agonist ivuxolimab in advanced cancers. Study-level background: People in dose escalation had one of these cancers: hepatocellular carcinoma, melanoma, renal cell or head and neck cancer. Study-wide points: Normalized T-cell clonal expansion was also low in some nonresponders.

TCRdb's table, derived via immunoSEQ multiplex PCR, lists solely in-frame clones and lacks some. This sample has over 70,000 clones, with about 87% found just once. Unmatched junction bases numbered 4, after V lost 0 bases and J lost 9 bases. The germline gives CDR1 SGHRS, CDR2 YFSETQ. CDR3 length equals 14 residues. With regard to this clone: No antigen is known for it.

The V call is TRBV5-1, the J call TRBJ2-1; TRBD2 aligns across 9 bases. This clonotype was obtained from an adult with an advanced solid tumor such as melanoma, head and neck, liver or kidney cancer. Source: CD4+ or CD8+ T cells sorted from blood, taken in a trial of the OX40 agonist ivuxolimab. This CDR3 is CASSLGLAGFEQFF. The DNA for the CDR3 is TGCGCCAGCAGCTTGGGGCTAGCGGGATTTGAGCAGTTCTTC.